The T cell receptor (beta chain) described here comes from a study of post-analysis software for immune sequencing data. This clonotype was counted once. Its antigen is as yet unknown. General study findings and limits: Five or six TRBV segments appeared more often in patients than in controls, and TRBV5-6, TRBV5-1 and TRBV20-1 were among these.

TCR beta libraries were prepared from cDNA with unique molecular identifiers. TCRdb re-analysed the PCR reads in MiXCR, keeping a single row per CDR3 protein. The sample lists some 800,000 distinct CDR3 sequences, 46% seen once, with over 4.5% in the top ten. Looked up from germline, CDR1 is SGDLS and CDR2 is YYNGEE. CDR3 size: 14 residues. Deletions cut 3 bases from V and 4 bases from J, with 12 bases between. V is TRBV9 and J is TRBJ2-3; D is perhaps TRBD2 (5 bases). Sequencing was performed on blood. The clonotype was recovered from a girl between 10 and 17 years old with multiple sclerosis. The CDR3 DNA reads TGTGCCAGCAGCGCCCTACTAGTCCCAGATACGCAGTATTTT. As protein: CASSALLVPDTQYF.